These 22 T cell receptor beta chains were all obtained from the same sample, sequenced in a study of identical twins. One entry per CDR3 protein, called by TCRdb with MiXCR from the 5' RACE reads. Here the sample spans roughly 690,000 distinct CDR3 sequences, 21% being singletons. This sample also belongs to another study, concerning T cells expressing NK-cell markers.

The source material was PBMCs. The receptors here all came from a woman under 30 in good health.

This chain uses TRBV4-3 with TRBJ2-5; 8 bases line up with TRBD1. V dropped 5 bases and J dropped 7; count of bases not matched to a gene: 9. This CDR3 spans 14 amino acids. CDR1 and CDR2 (germline): LGHNA, YSLEER. The CDR3 sequence: CASSFQGACGTQYF. The CDR3 DNA follows: TGCGCCAGCAGCTTCCAGGGGGCATGTGGGACCCAGTACTTC.

Ten or more counts support this clonotype. J is TRBJ2-2 and V is TRBV5-1; 8 bases align to TRBD1. With 4 bases clipped from V and 1 base from J, the junction kept 3 bases outside the gene matches. In germline, CDR1 is SGHRS, CDR2 YFSETQ. The CDR3 loop spans 15 amino acids. The CDR3 DNA is TGCGCCAGCAGCCCTGGACAGGGGAACACCGGGGAGCTGTTTTTT. It encodes CASSPGQGNTGELFF. The full variable domain, with the rest looked up from reference TRBV5-1 and TRBJ2-2, is KAGVTQTPRYLIKTRGQQVTLSCSPISGHRSVSWYQQTPGQGLQFLFEYFSETQRNKGNFPGRFSGRQFSNSRSEMNVSTLELGDSALYLCASSPGQGNTGELFFGEGSRLTVL.

The V and J genes are TRBV24-1 and TRBJ2-1; 10 bases match TRBD1. J was trimmed by 12 bases and V by 1 base; bases with no gene match: 2. This CDR3 comprises 13 residues. CDR1 and CDR2 (germline): KGHDR, SFDVKD. The CDR3 DNA follows: TGTGCCACCAGTGATTTTGGGGACAGGGGGCAGTTCTTC. It encodes CATSDFGDRGQFF.

This clonotype was seen only a few times. The chain combines TRBV7-3 with TRBJ2-7; D tentatively reads TRBD1 or TRBD2 (5 bases each). The CDR3 is 14 residues long. Trimming removed 5 bases from V and 3 bases from J, with 14 bases in between. CDR1 is SGHTA, CDR2 FQGTGA, per germline. The CDR3 loop reads CASSQGGTDYEQYF. DNA of the CDR3: TGTGCCAGCAGCCAAGGTGGGACGGACTACGAGCAGTACTTC. The full variable domain, rest sourced from reference TRBV7-3 and TRBJ2-7, is GAGVSQTPSNKVTEKGKYVELRCDPISGHTALYWYRQSLGQGPEFLIYFQGTGAADDSGLPNDRFFAVRPEGSVSTLKIQRTERGDSAVYLCASSQGGTDYEQYFGPGTRLTVT.

This clonotype was counted only a few times. The chain combines TRBV27 with TRBJ2-1; D not resolved. V was trimmed by 7 bases and J by 8 bases, leaving 12 bases between them. The CDR3 extends over 12 amino acids. From germline, CDR1 is MNHEY and CDR2 SMNVEV (reference sequence). The CDR3: CASIGSNYEQFF. The CDR3 DNA reads TGTGCCAGCATCGGTTCTAACTATGAGCAGTTCTTC.

This clonotype was seen ten or more times. The V call is TRBV20-1, the J call TRBJ2-3; TRBD2 matches 9 bases. This CDR3 contains 14 residues. In germline, CDR1 is DFQATT, CDR2 SNEGSKA (reference sequence). V shed 6 bases, J shed 3 bases, and the junction held 7 bases outside the gene matches. CDR3 loop: CSAVAGELTDTQYF. As DNA, the CDR3 is TGCAGTGCCGTAGCGGGAGAGCTAACAGATACGCAGTATTTT.

This clonotype has just a few counts. The genes are TRBV5-1 and TRBJ2-4, with a possible D match to TRBD1 (7 bases). CDR1 SGHRS and CDR2 YFSETQ come from the germline V gene. This CDR3 spans 17 amino acids. V was trimmed by 2 bases and J by 1 base, leaving 16 bases between them. The CDR3 coding sequence is TGCGCCAGCAGCTTAATACTGACAGGGAGGGCCAAAAACATTCAGTACTTC. Translated, it gives CASSLILTGRAKNIQYF.

This chain uses TRBV14 with TRBJ2-5; 7 nucleotides align to TRBD2. J was trimmed by 4 bases and V by 4 bases; bases with no gene match: 9. The CDR3 is made up of 15 amino acids. Germline CDR1 is SGHDN and CDR2 is FVKESK. Here the CDR3 DNA reads TGTGCCAGCAGCCCTACAGCGGGAATGCGAGAGACCCAGTACTTC. It encodes CASSPTAGMRETQYF.

The chain is built from TRBV12-3 or TRBV12-4 and TRBJ1-1; no clear D. V lost 6 bases, J lost 1 base, and 12 bases lay in between. The CDR3 runs to 14 residues. The CDR3 protein is CASRPDGRNTEAFF. CDR3 in DNA: TGTGCCAGCAGACCCGACGGAAGGAACACTGAAGCTTTCTTT.

This clonotype appeared a few times. The rearrangement joins TRBV20-1 to TRBJ1-5, with a possible D match to TRBD1 (6 bases). The germline V gene has CDR1 DFQATT and CDR2 SNEGSKA (reference sequence). The CDR3 covers 15 residues. V shed 0 bases and J shed 6 bases, with 15 bases lying between them. The DNA for the CDR3 is TGCAGTGCTAGAGATGTGAGACAGGATTTTCAGCCCCAGCATTTT. Translating gives CSARDVRQDFQPQHF.

The chain combines TRBV7-2 with TRBJ2-7; 8 nucleotides match TRBD2. This CDR3 contains 14 residues. Germline CDR1 SGHTA, CDR2 FQGNSA. V gave up 5 bases and J gave up 6 bases; unmatched junction bases: 9. This CDR3 is CASSPAGVGGEQYF. The CDR3, as DNA: TGTGCCAGCAGCCCAGCGGGAGTTGGTGGCGAGCAGTACTTC. The full variable domain, rest sourced from reference TRBV7-2 and TRBJ2-7, is GAGVSQSPSNKVTEKGKDVELRCDPISGHTALYWYRQSLGQGLEFLIYFQGNSAPDKSGLPSDRFSAERTGGSVSTLTIQRTQQEDSAVYLCASSPAGVGGEQYFGPGTRLTVT.

This clonotype was detected many times. V and J are TRBV6-5 and TRBJ2-1, with unresolved D. V was trimmed by 1 base and J by 8 bases, leaving 12 bases between them. CDR1 is MNHEY and CDR2 is SVGAGI in the germline V gene. CDR3 length: 14 amino acids. The CDR3: CASSYWSKAHEQFF. For the CDR3, the DNA is TGTGCCAGCAGTTACTGGTCTAAAGCGCATGAGCAGTTCTTC.

This clonotype came up a few times. J is TRBJ2-5 and V is TRBV6-5; TRBD2 might be the D (5 bases). This CDR3 has 11 amino acids. The V gene lost 7 bases and the J gene lost 3 bases, with 6 bases spanning the gap. The germline V gene has CDR1 MNHEY and CDR2 SVGAGI. CDR3: CASMREETQYF. The CDR3 nucleotides read TGTGCCAGCATGAGGGAAGAGACCCAGTACTTC.

The rearrangement links TRBV20-1 to TRBJ2-5; D unclear. V was trimmed by 4 bases and J by 5 bases, leaving 11 bases between them. This CDR3 is 12 amino acids long. The germline CDR1 and CDR2 sequences are DFQATT and SNEGSKA (reference sequence). In DNA, the CDR3 is TGCAGTGCTAAGGGTGGAGCGGAGACCCAGTACTTC. Its translation: CSAKGGAETQYF.

This clonotype was seen repeatedly, ten times or more. This rearrangement joins TRBV28 to TRBJ2-7; D remains unclear. The V gene's germline CDR1 is MDHEN and CDR2 SYDVKM. The CDR3 has 15 residues. Trimming took off 5 bases at V and 4 bases at J, with 18 bases between the two ends. As DNA, the CDR3 is TGTGCCAGCAGTCTCCCGTTGGGGAATTCTTACGAGCAGTACTTC. It codes for CASSLPLGNSYEQYF.

This clonotype was counted between two and nine times. This chain joins TRBV29-1 and TRBJ2-3, with unresolved D. CDR1 and CDR2 (germline): SQVTM, ANQGSEA. The V end was cut by 5 bases, the J end by 5 bases, with 14 bases between. The CDR3 contains 13 residues. The CDR3 reads CSVHGPGRDTQYF. DNA for the CDR3: TGCAGCGTTCACGGCCCCGGCAGAGATACGCAGTATTTT.

Only one count was recorded for this clonotype. The chain carries TRBV11-3 and TRBJ2-7; D is possibly TRBD1 (5 bases). The CDR3 covers 14 residues. Between the trimmed V and J ends, which lost 3 bases and 5 bases, there was a span of 14 bases. Germline V CDR1 and CDR2: SGHNT, YENEEA. This chain's CDR3 is CASSFQGPPDEQYF. The CDR3 nucleotides are TGTGCCAGCAGCTTTCAGGGCCCCCCTGACGAGCAGTACTTC.

The chain uses TRBV5-1 and TRBJ2-7; D remains unclear. Looked up from germline, CDR1 is SGHRS and CDR2 is YFSETQ. V dropped 1 base and J dropped 4 bases, with 6 bases sitting between them. This CDR3 is 12 amino acids long. The CDR3 sequence: CASSLTEYEQYF. The CDR3 coding sequence is TGCGCCAGCAGCTTGACGGAGTACGAGCAGTACTTC.

This clonotype has more than one count but fewer than ten. The chain has TRBV20-1 and TRBJ2-3, with TRBD2 identical over 13 bases. CDR3 length equals 14 residues. The germline V gene encodes CDR1 DFQATT and CDR2 SNEGSKA (reference sequence). J was trimmed by 6 bases and V by 6 bases; bases with no gene match: 6. The CDR3 sequence: CSATGLAGRDTQYF. CDR3 coding DNA: TGCAGTGCCACGGGACTAGCGGGACGGGATACGCAGTATTTT.

This clonotype has only a few counts. The J gene is TRBJ2-1, the V gene TRBV7-2; D remains unclear. The CDR3 runs 13 residues. The germline CDR1 and CDR2 sequences are SGHTA and FQGNSA. Trimming stripped 2 bases from V and 5 bases from J, with 7 bases between. DNA of the CDR3: TGTGCCAGCAGCTTATTTTTTGACAATGAGCAGTTCTTC. Translating gives CASSLFFDNEQFF.

The genes are TRBV6-2 or TRBV6-3 and TRBJ2-2, with 9 bases that match TRBD2. V lost 7 bases, J lost 7 bases, and 7 bases stayed unmatched. From germline, CDR1 is MNHEY and CDR2 SVGEGT. The CDR3 spans 14 residues. For the CDR3, the DNA is TGTGCCAGCACCCAGCGGGAGGCTCACGGGGAGCTGTTTTTT. Protein sequence: CASTQREAHGELFF.

In this sample, this clonotype turned up many times. Here the CDR3 DNA reads TGCGCCAGCAGCCCTCCCCCGGCCAGGGGGCAGGGTGAGCAGTTCTTC. Translated, it gives CASSPPPARGQGEQFF. The chain uses TRBV5-1 and TRBJ2-1, with 8 bases fitting TRBD1. V was clipped by 4 bases and J by 9 bases; unmatched bases: 15. Germline loops: CDR1 SGHRS, CDR2 YFSETQ. The CDR3 consists of 16 residues.